The 29 T cell receptor beta chains listed next were all sequenced from one sample in a study of blood T cell repertoires in COVID-19. The assay was immunoSEQ multiplex PCR, and TCRdb's table has in-frame clones only and misses some. The data contain roughly 200,000 clones, about 85% of them singletons. Material: peripheral blood. These receptor sequences come from a woman of 80 years or more with acute or convalescent COVID-19.

The rearrangement links TRBV5-1 to TRBJ2-5, with TRBD1 identical over 10 bases. The CDR3 covers 14 residues. Germline V gene sequence: CDR1 SGHRS, CDR2 YFSETQ. The ends lost 4 bases at V and 5 bases at J; junction bases unmatched: 5. The CDR3 DNA reads TGCGCCAGCAGCCGGGACAGGGGAAGTGAGACCCAGTACTTC. The encoded protein is CASSRDRGSETQYF.

This clone was seen just once. This chain joins TRBV19 and TRBJ2-7; 10 bases agree with TRBD2. The CDR3 runs to 10 residues. The germline CDR1 and CDR2 sequences are LNHDA and SQIVND (reference sequence). The CDR3 coding sequence is TGTGGACTAGCGGGCTACGAGCAGTACTTC. Amino acids: CGLAGYEQYF.

The V and J genes are TRBV7-3 and TRBJ1-6, with a tentative D call TRBD1 (5 bases). Deletions cut 0 bases from V and 4 bases from J, with 16 bases between. The CDR3 sequence is 18 residues long. Looked up from germline, CDR1 is SGHTA and CDR2 is FQGTGA. The chain's CDR3 is CASSLTGTVSLYNSPLHF. The CDR3 DNA follows: TGTGCCAGCAGCTTAACGGGGACTGTTTCGCTGTATAATTCACCCCTCCACTTT.

The V call is TRBV30, the J call TRBJ2-6; 8 bases align to TRBD1. In germline, CDR1 is GTSNPN, CDR2 SVGIG (reference sequence). V gave up 0 bases and J gave up 1 base; unmatched junction bases: 8. This CDR3 contains 18 residues. The DNA of the CDR3 is TGTGCCTGGAGTGTACGACAGGGGATTATGTCTGGGGCCAACGTCCTGACTTTC. Its translation: CAWSVRQGIMSGANVLTF.

J is TRBJ1-6 and V is TRBV27; TRBD1 is a possible D gene (5 bases). Per germline, CDR1 MNHEY and CDR2 SMNVEV (reference sequence). This CDR3 spans 15 amino acids. V lost 2 bases and J 7 bases, leaving 12 bases between the germline ends. The CDR3 protein is CASSLAAGINSPLHF. CDR3 nucleotides: TGTGCCAGCAGTTTAGCGGCAGGGATCAATTCACCCCTCCACTTT.

V is TRBV25-1 and J is TRBJ1-2, with 8 bases lining up with TRBD1. Looked up from germline, CDR1 is MGHDK and CDR2 is SYGVNS. V lost 5 bases to trimming and J lost 2 bases; unmatched junction nucleotides: 1. The CDR3 runs 13 residues. CDR3 in DNA: TGTGCCAGCAGTCGGACAGGGAACTATGGCTACACCTTC. Its protein is CASSRTGNYGYTF.

The chain combines TRBV9 with TRBJ2-3; 13 bases match TRBD2. The CDR3 totals 18 residues. Germline V gene data show CDR1 as SGDLS and CDR2 as YYNGEE. J was trimmed by 4 bases and V by 4 bases; bases with no gene match: 12. In DNA, the CDR3 is TGTGCCAGCAGCCCCCGGGGACTAGCGGGACCGACCGCAGATACGCAGTATTTT. Its protein is CASSPRGLAGPTADTQYF. Combining the CDR3 with reference TRBV9 and TRBJ2-3 gives the whole variable domain DSGVTQTPKHLITATGQRVTLRCSPRSGDLSVYWYQQSLDQGLQFLIQYYNGEERAKGNILERFSAQQFPDLHSELNLSSLELGDSALYFCASSPRGLAGPTADTQYFGPGTRLTVL.

The chain carries TRBV24-1 and TRBJ2-5; D possibly corresponds to TRBD2 (6 bases). The V end was cut by 0 bases, the J end by 3 bases, with 10 bases between. The CDR3 length is 15 residues. Germline CDR1 reads KGHDR; CDR2 reads SFDVKD. This CDR3 is CATSDLASEEETQYF. DNA of the CDR3: TGTGCCACCAGTGATTTGGCTAGCGAAGAAGAGACCCAGTACTTC.

The V gene is TRBV28, the J gene TRBJ1-1; a possible D gene is TRBD1 (6 bases). This CDR3 comprises 15 residues. V gave up 6 bases and J gave up 1 base, with 15 bases separating them. Germline V gene lookup returns CDR1 MDHEN and CDR2 SYDVKM. Here the CDR3 reads CASSPNPTGNTEAFF. CDR3 DNA sequence: TGTGCCAGCAGCCCTAACCCGACAGGGAACACTGAAGCTTTCTTT.

This clone showed up just once. The chain recombines TRBV7-2 with TRBJ2-3; 7 bases match TRBD2. Looked up from germline, CDR1 is SGHTA and CDR2 is FQGNSA. V lost 6 bases, J lost 0 bases, and 6 bases stayed unmatched. CDR3 length equals 15 residues. The CDR3 reads CASSSGRGSTDTQYF. The CDR3 nucleotides read TGTGCCAGCAGTTCAGGGCGGGGGAGCACAGATACGCAGTATTTT.

The V and J genes are TRBV7-2 and TRBJ2-3, with 8 nucleotides matching TRBD2. This CDR3 contains 17 residues. The trim removed 5 bases at V and 2 bases at J, leaving 12 bases unmatched. CDR1 is SGHTA, CDR2 FQGNSA, per germline. The CDR3 spells CASSASTGTRITDTQYF. CDR3 sequence (DNA): TGTGCCAGCAGCGCAAGTACCGGGACTAGAATCACAGATACGCAGTATTTT.

The V call is TRBV18, the J call TRBJ2-7; 7 bases agree with TRBD2. From germline, CDR1 is KGHSH and CDR2 LQKENI. CDR3 size: 17 residues. The junction had 11 bases not matched to a gene; V was cut back by 3 bases and J by 0 bases. Here the CDR3 DNA reads TGTGCCAGCTCACCTCGGTCGGGGGGAGGGCCCTCCTACGAGCAGTACTTC. Translating gives CASSPRSGGGPSYEQYF.

DNA for the CDR3: TGTGCCAGTAGTACGGGTCCAAAGGCGGAGCAGTACTTC. Amino acid sequence: CASSTGPKAEQYF. The J gene is TRBJ2-7, the V gene TRBV19; D call uncertain. Germline assignment: CDR1 LNHDA and CDR2 SQIVND (reference sequence). Trimming stripped 4 bases from V and 7 bases from J, with 14 bases between. The CDR3 is 13 amino acids.

This clone has only one observation. The junction departs from germline at one end; a sequencing error may be responsible. At the DNA level, this CDR3 is encoded by other sequences in the same sample as well. The chain uses TRBV7-2 and TRBJ2-1, with D possibly TRBD2 on 5 matching bases. Germline V gene sequence: CDR1 SGHTA, CDR2 FQGNSA. This CDR3 is built from 15 residues. The CDR3 DNA sequence: TGTGCCAGCAGCTTATTTACTAGTCCATTGGGTGAGCAATTCTTC. Protein product: CASSLFTSPLGEQFF.

This sequence joins TRBV7-3 and TRBJ2-1; 8 nucleotides agree with TRBD1. CDR3 length: 16 amino acids. Germline trimming cut 4 bases from V and 7 bases from J; bases unmatched to any gene: 12. Germline V gives CDR1 SGHTA, CDR2 FQGTGA. Here the CDR3 reads CASSSIVEDRENEQFF. The DNA for the CDR3 is TGTGCCAGCAGCTCAATCGTCGAGGACAGGGAGAATGAGCAGTTCTTC.

This clone is a singleton in its sample. J is TRBJ1-2 and V is TRBV10-3; D call uncertain. The V end lost 8 bases, the J end lost 0 bases, and 10 bases lay between the germline ends. There are 13 residues in the CDR3. Germline V lookup: CDR1 ENHRY, CDR2 SYGVKD. The chain's CDR3 is CAIFLSSNYGYTF. DNA for the CDR3: TGTGCCATCTTTCTCTCTTCTAACTATGGCTACACCTTC.

The CDR3 bases are TGTGCCAGCAGCAAGTTTCAGCGTGCAACTAATGAAAAACTGTTTTTT. It encodes CASSKFQRATNEKLFF. The rearrangement uses TRBV7-2 and TRBJ1-4, with D unclear. The CDR3 length is 16 residues. Trimming pared 5 bases from V and 0 bases from J, leaving 13 bases between. Germline assignment: CDR1 SGHTA and CDR2 FQGNSA.

V and J are TRBV6-1 and TRBJ2-7; 8 nucleotides match TRBD1. This CDR3 region has 16 residues. Germline V lookup: CDR1 MNHNS, CDR2 SASEGT. The J segment lost 0 bases and the V segment lost 4 bases, leaving 8 bases of the junction unmatched. The CDR3 spells CASSAPGTGNSYEQYF. The CDR3 DNA follows: TGTGCCAGCAGTGCACCCGGGACAGGAAACTCCTACGAGCAGTACTTC.

The chain recombines TRBV25-1 with TRBJ1-4; no reliable D call. Trimming cost V 5 bases and J 2 bases, with 9 bases left between them. This CDR3 region has 14 residues. Germline V gene sequence: CDR1 MGHDK, CDR2 SYGVNS. Written as DNA, the CDR3 is TGTGCCAGCAGTAAGGGAGGGACTAATGAAAAACTGTTTTTT. This gives the protein CASSKGGTNEKLFF.

The chain combines TRBV27 with TRBJ1-2; 10 bases are a match to TRBD1. CDR1 and CDR2 (germline): MNHEY, SMNVEV (reference sequence). V lost 1 base to trimming and J lost 6 bases; unmatched junction nucleotides: 11. This CDR3 spans 17 amino acids. CDR3 amino acids: CASSLYSLGQGTDGYTF. The CDR3 nucleotides are TGTGCCAGCAGTTTATACTCCCTGGGACAGGGGACGGATGGCTACACCTTC.

The gene calls are TRBV28 and TRBJ1-3; D remains ambiguous. CDR1 is MDHEN and CDR2 is SYDVKM in the germline V gene. The CDR3 spans 12 residues. V gave up 3 bases and J gave up 4 bases, with 4 bases separating them. For the CDR3, the DNA is TGTGCCAGCAGTTTCTCCGGAAACACCATATATTTT. Translated: CASSFSGNTIYF.

There are a few counts of this clone. The chain combines TRBV19 with TRBJ2-1; TRBD2 aligns across 11 bases. The CDR3 totals 14 residues. Germline CDR1 reads LNHDA; CDR2 reads SQIVND (reference sequence). The V and J ends lost 4 bases and 12 bases, in that order; junction bases with no gene match: 8. The CDR3 nucleotides are TGTGCCAGTAGTAGAGTAGCGGGAGGGCGGGTGCAGTTCTTC. Translating gives CASSRVAGGRVQFF.

This clone was found a few times. The chain recombines TRBV7-6 with TRBJ1-1; the D is unclear. Germline values: CDR1 SGHVS, CDR2 FNYEAQ. V was clipped by 2 bases and J by 1 base, with 5 bases between them. The CDR3 has 13 residues. As DNA, the CDR3 is TGTGCCAGCAGCTTATCACAGAACACTGAAGCTTTCTTT. It codes for CASSLSQNTEAFF.

This clone has a handful of counts. CDR3 nucleotides: TGTGCCAGCAGTGAGGAGTATAGCAATCAGCCCCAGCATTTT. Protein: CASSEEYSNQPQHF. The chain uses TRBV6-4 and TRBJ1-5; D unresolved. V shed 3 bases and J shed 0 bases, with 6 bases lying between them. CDR1 MRHNA and CDR2 SNTAGT come from the germline V gene. This CDR3 spans 14 amino acids.

The chain joins TRBV5-4 to TRBJ2-1, with D perhaps TRBD2 (5 bases). The V and J ends lost 1 base and 6 bases respectively, with 14 bases between them. Germline V gives CDR1 SGHNT, CDR2 YYREEE (reference sequence). The CDR3 runs to 15 residues. The CDR3 nucleotides are TGTGCCAGCAGCTTGCCCCTAGCCCTCGGCAATGAGCAGTTCTTC. Protein sequence: CASSLPLALGNEQFF.

This clone was detected once. This chain joins TRBV7-5 and TRBJ1-1; the DNA was not compared with TRBD1, the D call given in the table. TRBV7-5 is termed a pseudogene. There are 15 residues in the CDR3. The CDR3 coding sequence is TGTGCCAGAAGCCCCGGACGACAGCCGTTCACTGAAGCTTTCTTT. It encodes CARSPGRQPFTEAFF.

V gene TRBV28 combines with J gene TRBJ1-1; TRBD1 matches 10 bases. The V and J ends lost 3 bases and 11 bases, in that order; junction bases with no gene match: 12. CDR1 is MDHEN and CDR2 is SYDVKM in the germline V gene. This CDR3 region has 15 residues. CDR3 in DNA: TGTGCCAGCAGTTTCTCAGACAGGGGGCTCTCAAATGCTTTCTTT. It encodes CASSFSDRGLSNAFF.

The V and J genes are TRBV5-1 and TRBJ2-6, with D maybe TRBD2 (5 bases). In germline, CDR1 is SGHRS, CDR2 YFSETQ. The V and J ends lost 3 bases and 0 bases respectively, with 10 bases between them. The CDR3 loop spans 16 amino acids. DNA of the CDR3: TGCGCCAGCAGCTCGGACTTCCACTCTGGGGCCAACGTCCTGACTTTC. It translates to CASSSDFHSGANVLTF.

The chain is built from TRBV19 and TRBJ1-2; 10 bases are shared with TRBD1. The CDR3 is 18 amino acids. Germline V lookup: CDR1 LNHDA, CDR2 SQIVND (reference sequence). Trimming removed 10 bases from V and 1 base from J; junction bases left unmatched: 18. This chain's CDR3 is CATSGQGLVAPYNYGYTF. The CDR3 DNA is TGTGCCACCTCGGGACAGGGGTTAGTCGCGCCTTATAACTATGGCTACACCTTC.